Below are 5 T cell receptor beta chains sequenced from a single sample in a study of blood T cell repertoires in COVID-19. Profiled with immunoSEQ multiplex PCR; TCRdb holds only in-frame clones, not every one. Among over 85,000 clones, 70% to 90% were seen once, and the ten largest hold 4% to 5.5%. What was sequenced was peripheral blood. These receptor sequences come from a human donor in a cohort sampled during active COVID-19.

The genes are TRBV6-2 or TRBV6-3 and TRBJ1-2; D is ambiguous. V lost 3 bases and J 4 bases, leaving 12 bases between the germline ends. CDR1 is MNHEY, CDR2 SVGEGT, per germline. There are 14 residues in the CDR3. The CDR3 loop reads CASSYRADSYGYTF. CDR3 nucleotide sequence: TGTGCCAGCAGTTATCGCGCCGATTCCTATGGCTACACCTTC.

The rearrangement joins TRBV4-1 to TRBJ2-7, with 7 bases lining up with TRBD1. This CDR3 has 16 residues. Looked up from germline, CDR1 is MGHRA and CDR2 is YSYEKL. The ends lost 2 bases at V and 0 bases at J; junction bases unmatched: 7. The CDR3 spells CASSQPPGQISYEQYF. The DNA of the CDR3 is TGCGCCAGCAGCCAACCTCCGGGACAGATCTCCTACGAGCAGTACTTC.

The CDR3 DNA sequence: TGCGCCAGCAGCTCCGGGGGAGGAACCCCCTACAATGAGCAGTTCTTC. It is translated as CASSSGGGTPYNEQFF. V gene TRBV5-1 combines with J gene TRBJ2-1; D is perhaps TRBD2 (6 bases). The CDR3 length is 16 residues. Per the germline V gene, CDR1 is SGHRS and CDR2 is YFSETQ. Trimming removed 3 bases from V and 2 bases from J, with 15 bases in between.

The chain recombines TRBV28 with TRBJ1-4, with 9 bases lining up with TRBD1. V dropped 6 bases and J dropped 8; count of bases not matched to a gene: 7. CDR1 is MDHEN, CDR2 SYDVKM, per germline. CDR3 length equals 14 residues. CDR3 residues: CASSLTGGGEKLFF. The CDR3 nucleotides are TGTGCCAGCAGCCTGACAGGGGGTGGAGAAAAACTGTTTTTT.

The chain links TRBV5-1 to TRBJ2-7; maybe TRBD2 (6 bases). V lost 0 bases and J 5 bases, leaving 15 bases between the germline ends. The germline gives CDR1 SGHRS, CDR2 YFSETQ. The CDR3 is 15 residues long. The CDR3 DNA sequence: TGCGCCAGCAGCTTGGCCCCGGGGGTTTTCAACGAGCAGTACTTC. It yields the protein CASSLAPGVFNEQYF. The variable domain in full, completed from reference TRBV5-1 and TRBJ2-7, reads KAGVTQTPRYLIKTRGQQVTLSCSPISGHRSVSWYQQTPGQGLQFLFEYFSETQRNKGNFPGRFSGRQFSNSRSEMNVSTLELGDSALYLCASSLAPGVFNEQYFGPGTRLTVT.